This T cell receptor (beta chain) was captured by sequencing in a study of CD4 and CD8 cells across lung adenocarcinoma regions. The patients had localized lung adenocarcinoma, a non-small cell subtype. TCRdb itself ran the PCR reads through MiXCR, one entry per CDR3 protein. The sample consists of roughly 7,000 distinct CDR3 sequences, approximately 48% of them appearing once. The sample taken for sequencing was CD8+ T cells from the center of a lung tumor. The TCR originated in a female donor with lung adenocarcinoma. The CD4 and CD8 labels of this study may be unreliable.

CDR3 nucleotide sequence: TGTGCCAGCAGCCGGGGACTAGCGGGGGTCCCTGGGGATGAGCAGTTCTTC. Its protein product is CASSRGLAGVPGDEQFF. This sequence joins TRBV4-2 and TRBJ2-1; 14 positions agree with TRBD2. V gave up 4 bases and J gave up 8 bases; unmatched junction bases: 10. The germline CDR1 and CDR2 sequences are LGHNA and YNFKEQ. CDR3 size: 17 residues.